Below, 6 T cell receptor beta chains from the same sample are listed, as sequenced in a study of T cells in women clearing cervical HPV infection. Produced via immunoSEQ multiplex PCR; TCRdb's table is partial and in-frame only. The data include under 45,000 clones; the top ten clones carry under 8%. Material for sequencing was blood buffy coat. These receptors originate from a woman between 18 and 70 years old with a cervical HPV16 infection that either progressed to CIN3+ or cleared (not recorded which).

With respect to this clone: The read gets to within 3 residues of the CDR3 end, and the germline J gene fills in the rest. This chain joins TRBV19 and TRBJ1-2; no definite D call. Germline CDR1 reads LNHDA; CDR2 reads SQIVND (reference sequence). The CDR3 length is 18 residues. CDR3 bases read: TGTGCCAGTAGTGCGGGTTCTAGCGGGAGTAGAAGCGACAATGAC. Amino acid sequence: CASSAGSSGSRSDND. In full, the CDR3 is CASSAGSSGSRSDNDYTF. Full variable domain (rest looked up from reference TRBV19 and TRBJ1-2): DGGITQSPKYLFRKEGQNVTLSCEQNLNHDAMYWYRQDPGQGLRLIYYSQIVNDFQKGDIAEGYSVSREKKESFPLTVTSAQKNPTAFYLCASSAGSSGSRSDNDYTFGSGTRLTVV.

As for this clone: The read falls 3 residues short of the CDR3 end, and the missing part is taken from the germline J gene. This chain connects TRBV6-2 or TRBV6-3 to TRBJ2-1, with 7 bases matching TRBD2. The CDR3 sequence is 16 residues long. J was trimmed by 4 bases and V by 4 bases; bases with no gene match: 10. Germline values: CDR1 MNHEY, CDR2 SVGEGT. The CDR3 loop is CASSSRGRGSYNEQFF. CDR3 bases read: TGTGCCAGCAGTTCTCGTGGGCGGGGGTCGTACAATGAG.

Comments on this clone: The read stops 3 residues short of the end of the CDR3; the missing end is completed from the germline J gene. The rearrangement links TRBV2 to TRBJ1-2; no definite D call. Germline lookup yields CDR1 SNHLY and CDR2 FYNNEI. V shed 8 bases and J shed 4 bases, with 14 bases lying between them. The CDR3 runs 13 residues. The sequenced part of the CDR3 DNA is TGTGCCAGCCACCTGCGGGCAGTCTATGGC. Translating it yields CASHLRAVYG. The complete CDR3 reads CASHLRAVYGYTF.

With respect to this clone: The sequenced fragment ends 3 residues before the CDR3 boundary, so the rest is inferred from the germline J gene. The chain links TRBV5-1 to TRBJ2-4, with D possibly matching TRBD1 (6 bases). The germline gives CDR1 SGHRS, CDR2 YFSETQ. The CDR3 runs to 14 residues. The covered CDR3 bases are TGCGCCAGCAGCTCGACAGGTACGACCTATGGT. Its translation is CASSSTGTTYG. The whole CDR3 sequence is CASSSTGTTYGQYF.

Points on this clone: The read falls 3 residues short of the CDR3 end, and the missing part is taken from the germline J gene. This sequence joins TRBV5-6 and TRBJ2-7, with 8 nucleotides matching TRBD1. The V gene's germline CDR1 is SGHDT and CDR2 YYEEEE. CDR3 size: 14 residues. With V trimmed by 6 bases and J by 1 base, 6 bases remained unmatched. The sequenced part of the CDR3 DNA is TGTGCCAGCATGACAGGGGTCGAATCCTACGAG. This codes for CASMTGVESYE. The whole CDR3 region reads CASMTGVESYEQYF.

Notes on this clone: The read gets to within 3 residues of the CDR3 end, and the germline J gene fills in the rest. The chain links TRBV7-8 to TRBJ1-5; D gene ambiguous. Trimming shortened V by 5 bases and J by 0 bases, and 14 bases separated the two germline ends. CDR1 is SGHVS, CDR2 FQNEAQ, per germline. The CDR3 is 16 amino acids. The CDR3 region is CASSAWPPSSNQPQHF. The sequenced CDR3 bases are TGTGCCAGCAGCGCCTGGCCGCCATCTAGCAATCAGCCC.